What follows are 26 T cell receptor beta chains derived from one specimen sequenced in a study of cytomegalovirus exposure and HLA in healthy donors. Sequencing used immunoSEQ multiplex PCR; TCRdb keeps in-frame clones, though not all of them. The table shows hundreds of thousands of clones, with 80% to 90% occurring only once. Sequencing was carried out using PBMCs. The source of these receptors is a woman under 30 in good health and CMV-seronegative.

The chain carries TRBV4-1 and TRBJ2-1; D remains ambiguous. Germline V gene lookup returns CDR1 MGHRA and CDR2 YSYEKL. There are 13 residues in the CDR3. The V end was cut by 0 bases, the J end by 8 bases, with 8 bases between. The CDR3 DNA is TGCGCCAGCAGCCAAGAACAGTGGTATGAGCAGTTCTTC. Translating it yields CASSQEQWYEQFF.

This clone showed up just a few times. An end of the junction does not agree with germline; a read error may underlie this. This sequence joins TRBV14 and TRBJ1-4; possibly TRBD1 for D (5 bases). This CDR3 is built from 14 residues. Per the germline V gene, CDR1 is SGHDN and CDR2 is FVKESK. The CDR3 DNA reads TGTGCCAGCAGCGAAGAACAGGTTCCTGAAAAACTGTTTTTT. This translates into CASSEEQVPEKLFF.

This sequence joins TRBV7-8 and TRBJ2-2; D is possibly TRBD2 (5 bases). This CDR3 is built from 15 residues. V was cut by 3 bases and J by 0 bases, with 8 bases left in between. Germline assignment: CDR1 SGHVS and CDR2 FQNEAQ. CDR3 DNA: TGTGCCAGCAGCTTCGGGATACCGAACACCGGGGAGCTGTTTTTT. Translating gives CASSFGIPNTGELFF.

The chain joins TRBV5-1 to TRBJ2-7, with 7 bases lining up with TRBD2. The CDR3 extends over 17 amino acids. J was trimmed by 3 bases and V by 0 bases; bases with no gene match: 12. Germline V lookup: CDR1 SGHRS, CDR2 YFSETQ. CDR3 DNA sequence: TGCGCCAGCAGCTTGGGGAGCATGAGCGGGACTGGCTACGAGCAGTACTTC. Protein sequence: CASSLGSMSGTGYEQYF.

J is TRBJ1-5 and V is TRBV7-8, with TRBD1 identical over 8 bases. The CDR3 consists of 17 residues. Germline V lookup: CDR1 SGHVS, CDR2 FQNEAQ. The J segment lost 3 bases and the V segment lost 5 bases, leaving 12 bases of the junction unmatched. DNA for the CDR3: TGTGCCAGCAGCCCCCTGAGGACAGGGCCGGTCAATCAGCCCCAGCATTTT. Residues: CASSPLRTGPVNQPQHF.

V is TRBV5-6 and J is TRBJ2-7, with 8 bases that match TRBD1. Germline-derived CDR1 and CDR2 are SGHDT and YYEEEE. CDR3 length: 14 residues. V gave up 3 bases and J gave up 6 bases; unmatched junction bases: 8. In DNA, the CDR3 is TGTGCCAGCAGCTCACAGGGGGTAGCCTCCGAGCAGTACTTC. This translates into CASSSQGVASEQYF.

This chain links TRBV6-4 with TRBJ1-5, with 7 bases fitting TRBD1. The CDR3 contains 16 residues. Germline CDR1 is MRHNA and CDR2 is SNTAGT. J gave up 0 bases and V 3 bases, and 5 bases lay outside the gene matches. CDR3 amino acids: CASSDPDRDSNQPQHF. CDR3 in DNA: TGTGCCAGCAGTGATCCCGACAGGGATAGCAATCAGCCCCAGCATTTT.

The chain recombines TRBV7-9 with TRBJ1-1; tentatively, D is TRBD1 (5 bases). CDR3 length equals 15 residues. The ends were cut back, 0 bases at V and 4 bases at J, with 12 bases in the middle. Germline V gene data show CDR1 as SEHNR and CDR2 as FQNEAQ (reference sequence). The CDR3 DNA is TGTGCCAGCAGCTTAGCGAGGCAGGGAGGCACTGAAGCTTTCTTT. Protein product: CASSLARQGGTEAFF. The full variable domain, rest sourced from reference TRBV7-9 and TRBJ1-1, is DTGVSQNPRHKITKRGQNVTFRCDPISEHNRLYWYRQTLGQGPEFLTYFQNEAQLEKSRLLSDRFSAERPKGSFSTLEIQRTEQGDSAMYLCASSLARQGGTEAFFGQGTRLTVV.

The chain carries TRBV28 and TRBJ2-7; 7 bases are shared with TRBD2. This CDR3 comprises 16 residues. Germline V gene data show CDR1 as MDHEN and CDR2 as SYDVKM. V dropped 6 bases and J dropped 0; count of bases not matched to a gene: 11. CDR3 protein: CASRLIGGGSSYEQYF. DNA for the CDR3: TGTGCCAGCAGATTAATTGGCGGGGGAAGCTCCTACGAGCAGTACTTC.

In its sample, this clone was seen once. This rearrangement joins TRBV27 to TRBJ2-7; tentative D call: TRBD2 (5 bases). The CDR3 totals 13 residues. V was clipped by 3 bases and J by 3 bases, with 9 bases between them. Germline values: CDR1 MNHEY, CDR2 SMNVEV (reference sequence). DNA of the CDR3: TGTGCCAGCAGTTTTTCCCGGGGCTACGAGCAGTACTTC. This codes for CASSFSRGYEQYF.

The chain uses TRBV5-1 and TRBJ1-2; 9 nucleotides agree with TRBD1. After removal of 4 bases from V and 4 bases from J, the junction contained 8 bases not matched to a gene. Germline V CDR1 and CDR2: SGHRS, YFSETQ. The CDR3 covers 15 residues. CDR3 DNA sequence: TGCGCCAGCAGCCCCTTGGACAGGGGAAGCTATGGCTACACCTTC. This codes for CASSPLDRGSYGYTF.

The J gene is TRBJ2-3, the V gene TRBV27; D is perhaps TRBD1 (6 bases). Looked up from germline, CDR1 is MNHEY and CDR2 is SMNVEV (reference sequence). CDR3 size: 17 residues. V lost 4 bases and J lost 3, with 20 bases in between. The DNA of the CDR3 is TGTGCCAGCAGTTCGGCAATGGGGGCGCTTGTAACAGATACGCAGTATTTT. It specifies CASSSAMGALVTDTQYF.

This chain joins TRBV19 and TRBJ1-5; D unclear. Germline loops: CDR1 LNHDA, CDR2 SQIVND (reference sequence). The CDR3 length is 14 residues. The V gene lost 9 bases and the J gene lost 6 bases, with 18 bases spanning the gap. CDR3: CASSGEGRTQPQHF. The CDR3 bases are TGTGCCAGCTCTGGGGAGGGCAGGACTCAGCCCCAGCATTTT.

J is TRBJ2-7 and V is TRBV28; D not resolved. CDR1 is MDHEN, CDR2 SYDVKM, per germline. The CDR3 extends over 13 amino acids. V gave up 3 bases and J gave up 6 bases, with 12 bases separating them. CDR3 amino acids: CASSFLSPREQYF. Written as DNA, the CDR3 is TGTGCCAGCAGTTTTCTATCCCCCCGCGAGCAGTACTTC.

The chain links TRBV28 to TRBJ1-2; D call uncertain. Trimming shortened V by 7 bases and J by 3 bases, and 12 bases separated the two germline ends. The CDR3 extends over 13 amino acids. Germline values: CDR1 MDHEN, CDR2 SYDVKM. The CDR3 nucleotides are TGTGCCAGCACCTCGGGGAGCGACTATGGCTACACCTTC. Protein: CASTSGSDYGYTF.

This clone was seen only once. The J gene is TRBJ1-1, the V gene TRBV11-2, with TRBD1 matching over 10 bases. V lost 3 bases, J lost 4 bases, and 11 bases stayed unmatched. The CDR3 is 17 amino acids. From germline, CDR1 is SGHAT and CDR2 FQNNGV. The CDR3: CASSLTLTGGEVTEAFF. The CDR3 coding sequence is TGTGCCAGCAGCTTGACTTTGACAGGGGGCGAGGTCACTGAAGCTTTCTTT.

V gene TRBV6-1 combines with J gene TRBJ2-2; 7 nucleotides match TRBD1. This CDR3 region has 14 residues. Germline loops: CDR1 MNHNS, CDR2 SASEGT. Trimming removed 7 bases from V and 5 bases from J; junction bases left unmatched: 7. CDR3 sequence reads: CASNDRVQTGELFF. The DNA of the CDR3 is TGTGCCAGCAACGACAGGGTTCAGACCGGGGAGCTGTTTTTT.

CDR3 sequence reads: CASSFSGAKEQFF. The DNA for the CDR3 is TGTGCCAGTAGTTTCAGCGGGGCCAAGGAGCAGTTCTTC. The chain links TRBV19 to TRBJ2-1; TRBD2 aligns across 7 bases. CDR1 and CDR2 (germline): LNHDA, SQIVND (reference sequence). Trimming took 5 bases from V and 10 from J; bases not matched to a gene: 8. The CDR3 is made up of 13 amino acids.

This clone was observed a handful of times. The chain uses TRBV5-8 and TRBJ2-2, with D possibly matching TRBD2 (5 bases). The CDR3 is 13 amino acids. Germline CDR1 reads SGHTS; CDR2 reads YDEGEE. Trimming removed 1 base at V and 6 bases at J, with 7 bases between. This chain's CDR3 is CASSLWGAGELFF. The CDR3 DNA reads as TGTGCCAGCAGCTTGTGGGGAGCCGGGGAGCTGTTTTTT.

The chain employs TRBV6-4 and TRBJ2-3; 9 nucleotides agree with TRBD2. Germline V CDR1 and CDR2: MRHNA, SNTAGT. The CDR3 is 16 residues long. With 3 bases clipped from V and 5 bases from J, the junction kept 9 bases outside the gene matches. CDR3 bases: TGTGCCAGCAGTGAGGCTGGGGGTAGCGGGAGAGATACGCAGTATTTT. Its protein product is CASSEAGGSGRDTQYF.

On this clone itself: Other DNA sequences from this sample encode an identical CDR3 as well. V usage is TRBV6-5 and J usage is TRBJ1-1; no clear D. CDR1 is MNHEY and CDR2 is SVGAGI in the germline V gene. The CDR3 has 13 residues. The V and J ends lost 2 bases and 1 base respectively, with 5 bases between them. This CDR3 reads CASSYGGNTEAFF. DNA for the CDR3: TGTGCCAGCAGTTACGGAGGGAACACTGAAGCTTTCTTT.

This clone was counted only a few times. The chain couples TRBV11-2 to TRBJ2-5, with 7 bases matching TRBD1. The CDR3 extends over 14 amino acids. Unmatched junction bases numbered 6, after V lost 5 bases and J lost 3 bases. Per the germline V gene, CDR1 is SGHAT and CDR2 is FQNNGV. The CDR3 loop is CASSRPGQKETQYF. The CDR3 DNA reads as TGTGCCAGCAGCCGGCCGGGACAGAAAGAGACCCAGTACTTC.

In this sample, this clone turned up a few times. The chain recombines TRBV13 with TRBJ1-1, with D hard to call. Per the germline V gene, CDR1 is PRHDT and CDR2 is FYEKMQ (reference sequence). V was clipped by 2 bases and J by 3 bases, with 10 bases between them. This CDR3 contains 14 residues. CDR3: CASSLSGRDTEAFF. Written as DNA, the CDR3 is TGTGCCAGCAGCTTATCTGGGAGGGACACTGAAGCTTTCTTT.

Comment on this clone: A junction end diverges from the germline sequence, so it may reflect a read error. This chain links TRBV25-1 with TRBJ2-7, with 9 bases matching TRBD1. The germline V gene has CDR1 MGHDK and CDR2 SYGVNS. This CDR3 is built from 13 residues. CDR3 sequence (DNA): TGTGCCAGCAGCGGACAGGGGTCCTCCGAGCAGTACTTC. Translating gives CASSGQGSSEQYF.

This chain uses TRBV10-1 with TRBJ2-2, with D tentatively TRBD1 (5 bases). Trimming took off 5 bases at V and 5 bases at J, with 9 bases between the two ends. The CDR3 has 13 residues. Germline V gene sequence: CDR1 WNHNN, CDR2 SYGVQD (reference sequence). The CDR3: CASSPGWTGELFF. Written as DNA, the CDR3 is TGCGCCAGCAGTCCAGGGTGGACCGGGGAGCTGTTTTTT.

The rearrangement joins TRBV6-1 to TRBJ2-7; 9 bases are shared with TRBD1. CDR1 is MNHNS and CDR2 is SASEGT in the germline V gene. The J segment lost 5 bases and the V segment lost 4 bases, leaving 9 bases of the junction unmatched. The CDR3 is made up of 15 amino acids. The CDR3 DNA is TGTGCCAGCAGTGGCCCGGGACAGGGTCTTCACGAGCAGTACTTC. This encodes CASSGPGQGLHEQYF.